The rows below give T cell receptor beta chains drawn from one sample of a study of shared clonotypes between healthy human individuals. Clones were read by immunoSEQ multiplex PCR, and TCRdb kept only the in-frame ones, dropping some. This repertoire shows 740,000 or so clones, more than 70% found once; its top ten account for around 1.8%. Input material: memory CD4+ T cells sorted from blood. The receptors were sampled from a woman aged 25 to 39 in good health. Both conserved end residues are part of each CDR3. A D gene is named only where the DNA matches it firmly. The size of a clone is reported for some rows only, either as once, few or many, or as a class for expanded clones.

CDR3nt	CDR3aa	abundance	d_gene	j_gene	v_gene
TGTGCCAGCAGGGAGGACAGGGTCTTTGGCTACACCTTC	CASREDRVFGYTF	NA	TRBD1	TRBJ1-2	TRBV28
TGTGCCAGCTATTCCGGGACTAGCGGCTACGAGCAGTACTTC	CASYSGTSGYEQYF	NA	TRBD2	TRBJ2-7	TRBV28
TGTGCCAGCAGTCGGGACAGGGGGTTTGAAGCTTTCTTT	CASSRDRGFEAFF	once	TRBD1	TRBJ1-1	TRBV28
TGTGCCAGCAGCCCCCATGGGCAGTTGAACACTGAAGCTTTCTTT	CASSPHGQLNTEAFF	NA	NA	TRBJ1-1	TRBV11-2
TGTGCCAGCAGTTTATCGGGACAGTCCTACGAGCAGTACTTC	CASSLSGQSYEQYF	NA	TRBD1	TRBJ2-7	TRBV28
TGTGCCAGCAGCTTAGCTGTGTCGGGTGATGGCTACAATGAGCAGTTCTTC	CASSLAVSGDGYNEQFF	NA	NA	TRBJ2-1	TRBV11-2
TGCGCCAGCAGCTTGGCCGGTGGAGATGAAAAACTGTTTTTT	CASSLAGGDEKLFF	NA	NA	TRBJ1-4	TRBV5-1
TGTGCCAGCAGCGCACTAGCGGGAGTAGTTACGCAGTATTTT	CASSALAGVVTQYF	NA	TRBD2	TRBJ2-3	TRBV7-2
TGTGCCAGCAGCTTCTGGACTAGCGCCTACGAGCAGTACTTC	CASSFWTSAYEQYF	few	TRBD2	TRBJ2-7	TRBV7-8
TGCGCCAGCAGCTTGAGGGCACCCAACACTGGGGCCAACGTCCTGACTTTC	CASSLRAPNTGANVLTF	NA	NA	TRBJ2-6	TRBV5-1
TGTGCCAGCAGTGAAGACCAGGGCCGTAGAAGCAATCAGCCCCAGCATTTT	CASSEDQGRRSNQPQHF	NA	NA	TRBJ1-5	TRBV2
TGTGCCAGCAGCTCGGGCGGACAGGGCTACGAGCAGTACTTC	CASSSGGQGYEQYF	NA	TRBD1	TRBJ2-7	TRBV5-4
TGTGCCATCAGTGCTGCCGGGACTAGCGGCTACAATGAGCAGTTCTTC	CAISAAGTSGYNEQFF	NA	TRBD2	TRBJ2-1	TRBV10-3
TGCGCCAGCAGCTTGGGGACACTCACAGATACGCAGTATTTT	CASSLGTLTDTQYF	NA	NA	TRBJ2-3	TRBV5-1
TGCGCCAGCAGTGAGTATGCTAGCGGGAGAGAGACCCAGTACTTC	CASSEYASGRETQYF	NA	TRBD2	TRBJ2-5	TRBV10-1
TGTGCCTGGAGAGTCAGGATGAATTCACCCCTCCACTTT	CAWRVRMNSPLHF	once	NA	TRBJ1-6	TRBV30
TGCGCCAGCAGTTCGCAGGGACGCCCACCTAGGGAGCTGTTTTTT	CASSSQGRPPRELFF	NA	NA	TRBJ2-2	TRBV28
TGCGCCAGCAGCTTGACAGGCCAAGCATTACAGCCCCAGCATTTT	CASSLTGQALQPQHF	once	NA	TRBJ1-5	TRBV5-1
TGTGCCAGCAGTTTCTTTTCGGGAGGGTCCCACGAGCAGTACTTC	CASSFFSGGSHEQYF	NA	TRBD2	TRBJ2-7	TRBV27
TGTGCCAGTAGTCGACTCGGTATCGGAGGGACGGATGAGCAGTTCTTC	CASSRLGIGGTDEQFF	NA	NA	TRBJ2-1	TRBV19
TGTGCCAGCAGCGGACAGGGGGCGGCTGGAAACACCATATATTTT	CASSGQGAAGNTIYF	NA	TRBD1	TRBJ1-3	TRBV7-2
TGCGCCAGCAGCTTGGCTCTCGGGGACTCAGACACCATATATTTT	CASSLALGDSDTIYF	NA	NA	TRBJ1-3	TRBV5-1
TGTGCCAGCAGTTTCGCAGGTGAAGCTTTCTTT	CASSFAGEAFF	NA	NA	TRBJ1-1	TRBV28
TGTGCCAGCAGCTTAGTAGGCGGGAGGGCAGACAATGAGCAGTTCTTC	CASSLVGGRADNEQFF	NA	TRBD2	TRBJ2-1	TRBV7-2
TGTGCCAGCAGCTTGTTGAATGAGCAGTTCTTC	CASSLLNEQFF	NA	NA	TRBJ2-1	TRBV5-4
TGTGCCTGGAGTGTACTCCGAGAGAGGTACTTC	CAWSVLRERYF	NA	NA	TRBJ2-5	TRBV30
TGTGCCAGCAGTGAAGTGTATAGGGACAGGGCTTTTGGCTACACCTTC	CASSEVYRDRAFGYTF	once	TRBD1	TRBJ1-2	TRBV6-1
TGTGCCAGCAGCTTAGGTGCGAAATCTAGCACAGATACGCAGTATTTT	CASSLGAKSSTDTQYF	once	NA	TRBJ2-3	TRBV7-8
TGTGCCAGCAGCCCCACCCCTGGAAACACCATATATTTT	CASSPTPGNTIYF	few	NA	TRBJ1-3	TRBV7-3
TGTGCCAGCAGCCAAGTTGGGCTTAGTGACGAGCAGTACTTC	CASSQVGLSDEQYF	NA	NA	TRBJ2-7	TRBV4-2
TGTGCCTGGAGTGCGGTGTCGGCGAACACTGAAGCTTTCTTT	CAWSAVSANTEAFF	NA	NA	TRBJ1-1	TRBV30
TGTGCCAGCAGCTTATCCGGCCAGCTTAACTATGGCTACACCTTC	CASSLSGQLNYGYTF	NA	NA	TRBJ1-2	TRBV7-2
TGTGCCAGTCGGAATCCCCAGATAGCCGGGTCCGGAAACACCATATATTTT	CASRNPQIAGSGNTIYF	NA	NA	TRBJ1-3	TRBV19
TGTGCCAGTAGTAGGGGGTCTACCTACGAGCAGTACTTC	CASSRGSTYEQYF	few	NA	TRBJ2-7	TRBV19
TGTGCCAGCAGCCATCGACTAGTGAGCTCCTACAATGAGCAGTTCTTC	CASSHRLVSSYNEQFF	NA	NA	TRBJ2-1	TRBV7-9
TGTGCCAGTAATAGGCAGGGTATTGCCTACACCTTC	CASNRQGIAYTF	NA	NA	TRBJ1-2	TRBV28
TGTGCCAGCAGTTTCAGCGGGATTCCAACTAACTATGGCTACACCTTC	CASSFSGIPTNYGYTF	NA	NA	TRBJ1-2	TRBV28
TGTGCCAGCATCGGCCCGAGGCAGGGAGAGCAGTTCTTC	CASIGPRQGEQFF	NA	NA	TRBJ2-1	TRBV28
TGTGCCAGCAGCTCTAGTCCGGGGCAGGGCTACGAGCAGTACTTC	CASSSSPGQGYEQYF	NA	NA	TRBJ2-7	TRBV7-9
TGTGCCAGCAGCCAAGGACTAGCGGAGACCTACGAGCAGTACTTC	CASSQGLAETYEQYF	NA	TRBD2	TRBJ2-7	TRBV11-2
TGTGCCAGCAGCCCGATACGGACAGACTATGGCTACACCTTC	CASSPIRTDYGYTF	NA	NA	TRBJ1-2	TRBV4-2
TGCGCCAGCAGCATTTACGGGAGTGGCACCGGGGAGCTGTTTTTT	CASSIYGSGTGELFF	few	NA	TRBJ2-2	TRBV5-1
TGTGCCAGTAGGGCCCCCGAAGCTAGCAATGAGCAGTTCTTC	CASRAPEASNEQFF	NA	NA	TRBJ2-1	TRBV19